This section outlines one TCR beta chain sequence together with its context. Its antigen is unknown. No base quality information exists; no much larger clone differs at one position. The data were taken from a study of control samples from healthy donors and cancer patients (dated by TCRdb to 2018 to 2021). Including the terminal cysteine and phenylalanine, the CDR3 comprises 13 residues. Left in the record is the CDR3 DNA by itself, 39 bases read in frame from the first base. CDR1 and CDR2, looked up from the germline V gene, are SNHLY and FYNNEI. Relative to germline, V is 4 bases shorter and J is 5 bases shorter, with 11 bases between their ends. Libraries were made using the immunoSEQ multiplex PCR assay. The source is immuneACCESS, and TCRdb retained only in-frame sequences with V and J called. Part of the clones is not carried over; for the studies checked, unresolved V genes explain less than half of this, and the remainder is unexplained. The sample table contains around 150,000 clones; only one count was recorded for under 96% of them. Approximately 1% of the sample is in the top ten clones.

The receptor was isolated from a woman aged 30 to 39 in good health. The rearrangement joined TRBV2 to TRBJ1-1; TRBD1 is a weak D gene call, 5 bases matching. Sequenced material: blood. CDR3 region: CASSVSGSTEAFF. The nucleotides are TGTGCCAGCAGTGTTTCAGGGAGTACTGAAGCTTTCTTT.